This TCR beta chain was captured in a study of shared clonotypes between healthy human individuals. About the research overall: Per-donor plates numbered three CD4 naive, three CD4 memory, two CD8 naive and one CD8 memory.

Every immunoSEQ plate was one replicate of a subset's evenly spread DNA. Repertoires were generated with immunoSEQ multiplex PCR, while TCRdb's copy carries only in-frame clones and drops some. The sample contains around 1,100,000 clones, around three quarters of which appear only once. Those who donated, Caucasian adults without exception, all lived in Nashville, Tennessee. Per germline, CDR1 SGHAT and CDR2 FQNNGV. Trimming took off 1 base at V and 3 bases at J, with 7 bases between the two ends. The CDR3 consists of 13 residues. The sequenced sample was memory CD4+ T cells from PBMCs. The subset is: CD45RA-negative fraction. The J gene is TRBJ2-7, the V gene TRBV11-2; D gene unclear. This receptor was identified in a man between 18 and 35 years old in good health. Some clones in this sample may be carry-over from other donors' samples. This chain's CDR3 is CASSLGPSYEQYF. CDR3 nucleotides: TGTGCCAGCAGCTTAGGTCCTAGCTACGAGCAGTACTTC.